This T cell receptor beta chain was obtained from a study of T cells in Graves' hyperthyroidism and ophthalmopathy. V gave up 5 bases and J gave up 7 bases, with 11 bases separating them. This CDR3 has 13 residues. CDR1 SNHLY and CDR2 FYNNEI come from the germline V gene. Graves' hyperthyroidism was deemed stable given no ophthalmopathy progression within 18 months. For the diagnoses, clinical symptoms, serum thyroxine and TRAb, thyroid ultrasound and orbital computed tomography were used. The CDR3 regions of TCR beta were amplified from RNA transcripts. A set of HTBI primers served as the primers for a first-round RT-PCR of the TCR CDR3. TCRdb fed the multiplex PCR reads into MiXCR, producing one record per CDR3 protein. The table shows a few hundred thousand distinct CDR3 sequences, with approximately 44% occurring only once.

The source of this sequence is a woman younger than 35 with Graves' hyperthyroidism. The chain couples TRBV2 to TRBJ2-2, with TRBD2 as a possible D gene (5 bases). Sequenced: peripheral blood or thyroid tissue (not recorded which). The CDR3 is CASSIGINGELFF. The CDR3, as DNA: TGTGCCAGCAGTATCGGGATTAACGGGGAGCTGTTTTTT.